The clone carrying this T cell receptor (beta chain) turned up a few times. Its target is not known. The junction does not match germline at one end; this may be a read error. In germline, CDR1 is SQVTM, CDR2 ANQGSEA. The CDR3 loop spans 13 amino acids. These data come from a study of identical twins. Study-wide results and caveats: Modelling approaches yielded underestimates of out-of-frame TCR alpha sharing between monozygotic twins.

With template switching, a universal primer site was added, and the cDNA carried unique molecular identifiers. TCRdb recomputed calls from the 5' RACE reads with MiXCR, one row per CDR3 protein. The sample gives about 520,000 distinct CDR3 sequences, approximately 22% of which show up once; 0.8% to 1% is in the top ten. Separately, the same data were catalogued under a study of T cells expressing NK-cell markers.

Sequencing was carried out using CD4+ T cells sorted from blood. The chain employs TRBV29-1 and TRBJ1-2, with D maybe TRBD1 (5 bases). The TCR was taken from a woman aged 18-29 years in good health. CDR3 amino acids: CSVEEQAGSGCTF. The CDR3 DNA is TGCAGCGTTGAAGAACAGGCAGGTAGTGGCTGCACCTTC.